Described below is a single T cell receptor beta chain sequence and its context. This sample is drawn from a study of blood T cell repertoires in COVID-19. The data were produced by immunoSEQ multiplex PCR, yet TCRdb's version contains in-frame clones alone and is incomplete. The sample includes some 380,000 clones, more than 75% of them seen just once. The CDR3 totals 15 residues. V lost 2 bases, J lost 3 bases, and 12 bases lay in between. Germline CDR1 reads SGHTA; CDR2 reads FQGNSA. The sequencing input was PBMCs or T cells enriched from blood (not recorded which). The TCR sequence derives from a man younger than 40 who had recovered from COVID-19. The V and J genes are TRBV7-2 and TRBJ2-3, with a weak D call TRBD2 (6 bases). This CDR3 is CASSLYWEDTDTQYF. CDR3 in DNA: TGTGCCAGCAGCTTATACTGGGAGGATACAGATACGCAGTATTTT.